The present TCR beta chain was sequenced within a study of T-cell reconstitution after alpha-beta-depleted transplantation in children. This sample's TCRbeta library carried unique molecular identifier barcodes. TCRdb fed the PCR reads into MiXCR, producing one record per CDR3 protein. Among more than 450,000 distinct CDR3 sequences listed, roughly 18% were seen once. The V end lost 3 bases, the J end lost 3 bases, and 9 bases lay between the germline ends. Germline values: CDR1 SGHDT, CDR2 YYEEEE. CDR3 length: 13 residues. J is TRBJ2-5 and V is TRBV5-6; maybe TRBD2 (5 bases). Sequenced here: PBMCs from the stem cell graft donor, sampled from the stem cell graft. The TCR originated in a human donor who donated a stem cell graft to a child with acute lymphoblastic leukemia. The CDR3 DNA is TGTGCCAGCAGCTGGGGAGCGGAAGAGACCCAGTACTTC. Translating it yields CASSWGAEETQYF.